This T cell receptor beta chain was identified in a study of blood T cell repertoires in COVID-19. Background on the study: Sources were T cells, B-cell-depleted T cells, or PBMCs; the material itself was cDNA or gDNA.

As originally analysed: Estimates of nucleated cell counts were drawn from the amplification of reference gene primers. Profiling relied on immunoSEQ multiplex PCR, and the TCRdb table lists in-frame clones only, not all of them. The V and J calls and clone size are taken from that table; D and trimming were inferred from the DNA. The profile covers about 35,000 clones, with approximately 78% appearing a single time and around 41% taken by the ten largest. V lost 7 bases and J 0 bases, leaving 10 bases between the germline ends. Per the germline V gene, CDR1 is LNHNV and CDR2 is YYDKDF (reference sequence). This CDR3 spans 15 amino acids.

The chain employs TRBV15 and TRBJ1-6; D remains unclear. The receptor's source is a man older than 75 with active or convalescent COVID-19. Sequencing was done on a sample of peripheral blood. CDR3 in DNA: TGTGCCACCAATGAGGGCACCTCCTATAATTCACCCCTCCACTTT. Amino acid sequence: CATNEGTSYNSPLHF.